One sample yielded the 16 T cell receptor beta chains listed below, sequenced in a study of beta chain features in type 1 diabetes. Sequencing targeted expressed TCRB transcripts, as all isolated RNA had been reverse transcribed. Only in-frame clones appear in the TCRdb table, and some are missing; sequencing was by immunoSEQ multiplex PCR. The table lists fewer than 400,000 clones, roughly 8% of them singletons, with around 0.45% in the top ten. Sequenced sample: central memory CD4+ T cells from blood. These receptor sequences come from a woman aged 18-29 years in good health.

This clone turned up a few times. V and J are TRBV5-6 and TRBJ2-4; no reliable D call. The germline V and J ends were trimmed by 5 bases and 0 bases, with 9 bases remaining between them. Germline V lookup: CDR1 SGHDT, CDR2 YYEEEE. CDR3 length: 14 residues. DNA of the CDR3: TGTGCCAGCAGACGCATCCTAGCCAAAAACATTCAGTACTTC. It is translated as CASRRILAKNIQYF.

This clone appeared a few times. The V and J genes are TRBV28 and TRBJ1-1; D gene unclear. CDR3 length equals 14 residues. Trimming took off 5 bases at V and 0 bases at J, with 10 bases between the two ends. CDR1 and CDR2 from the germline V gene are MDHEN and SYDVKM. The CDR3 loop reads CASSRNFMNTEAFF. The CDR3 region has the DNA TGTGCCAGCAGTCGTAACTTTATGAACACTGAAGCTTTCTTT.

This clone appeared many times. This chain links TRBV5-6 with TRBJ2-1, with a tentative D call TRBD1 (6 bases). The CDR3 extends over 18 amino acids. V was shortened by 3 bases and J by 0 bases, with 19 bases between the two germline ends. Germline loops: CDR1 SGHDT, CDR2 YYEEEE. The CDR3 DNA follows: TGTGCCAGCAGCTCGACAAATGGAGGACAGAGCTCCTACAATGAGCAGTTCTTC. Translation gives CASSSTNGGQSSYNEQFF.

This clone was seen ten or more times. The genes are TRBV7-2 and TRBJ2-3, with 12 bases aligning to TRBD1. This CDR3 has 16 residues. V gave up 5 bases and J gave up 4 bases; unmatched junction bases: 7. CDR1 SGHTA and CDR2 FQGNSA come from the germline V gene. The CDR3 spells CASSRPGQGASDTQYF. The CDR3 DNA follows: TGTGCCAGCAGCCGCCCGGGACAGGGGGCTTCAGATACGCAGTATTTT.

This clone was counted a few times. V is TRBV5-8 and J is TRBJ2-5; either TRBD1 or TRBD2 may supply D (6 bases each). Germline V gene data show CDR1 as SGHTS and CDR2 as YDEGEE. With 4 bases removed from V and 2 bases from J, the gap between germline ends came to 15 bases. This CDR3 is 15 amino acids long. The CDR3 DNA is TGTGCCAGCAGCCGGGAAGGGGGGAAGCAAGAGACCCAGTACTTC. Amino acids: CASSREGGKQETQYF.

This clone was counted a few times. J is TRBJ2-7 and V is TRBV2, with D tentatively TRBD1 (6 bases). Trimming removed 6 bases from V and 2 bases from J, with 17 bases in between. Germline CDR1 is SNHLY and CDR2 is FYNNEI. The CDR3 contains 15 residues. The CDR3 region is CASRPQGPVTYEQYF. The CDR3 nucleotides are TGTGCCAGCAGACCACAGGGTCCCGTTACCTACGAGCAGTACTTC. The variable domain in full, completed from reference TRBV2 and TRBJ2-7, reads EPEVTQTPSHQVTQMGQEVILRCVPISNHLYFYWYRQILGQKVEFLVSFYNNEISEKSEIFDDQFSVERPDGSNFTLKIRSTKLEDSAMYFCASRPQGPVTYEQYFGPGTRLTVT.

This chain joins TRBV27 and TRBJ2-1, with 12 positions matching TRBD2. Looked up from germline, CDR1 is MNHEY and CDR2 is SMNVEV (reference sequence). The CDR3 extends over 17 amino acids. V lost 5 bases to trimming and J lost 7 bases; unmatched junction nucleotides: 12. DNA of the CDR3: TGTGCCAGCAGTGCCCGACTAGCGGGAGTGGGCAGAAATGAGCAGTTCTTC. The encoded protein is CASSARLAGVGRNEQFF.

This clone was seen at least ten times. The chain combines TRBV18 with TRBJ2-3, with D perhaps TRBD1 (5 bases). Between the trimmed V and J ends, which lost 6 bases and 4 bases, there was a span of 11 bases. Germline V gene lookup returns CDR1 KGHSH and CDR2 LQKENI. This CDR3 spans 13 amino acids. The CDR3 sequence is CASSKTGPDTQYF. The CDR3, as DNA: TGTGCCAGCTCTAAAACAGGTCCAGATACGCAGTATTTT.

The chain joins TRBV10-3 to TRBJ2-3; either TRBD1 or TRBD2 may fit D (6 bases each). The V gene lost 4 bases and the J gene lost 1 base, with 12 bases spanning the gap. This CDR3 spans 15 amino acids. Germline V gene data show CDR1 as ENHRY and CDR2 as SYGVKD. CDR3: CAISVGAGRTDTQYF. The CDR3 bases are TGTGCCATCAGTGTGGGGGCGGGGCGCACAGATACGCAGTATTTT.

J is TRBJ1-1 and V is TRBV5-4; D is ambiguous. V was pared by 3 bases and J by 1 base, with 10 bases between. Germline V gene sequence: CDR1 SGHNT, CDR2 YYREEE (reference sequence). There are 14 residues in the CDR3. The CDR3 loop reads CASSSTDRNTEAFF. CDR3 in DNA: TGTGCCAGCAGCTCCACAGATCGGAACACTGAAGCTTTCTTT.

This clone was found a few times. V and J are TRBV7-2 and TRBJ2-5; D gene uncertain. The germline CDR1 and CDR2 sequences are SGHTA and FQGNSA. V shed 4 bases and J shed 5 bases, with 5 bases lying between them. CDR3 length: 11 residues. Here the CDR3 DNA reads TGTGCCAGCAGCTCCGCGGAGACCCAGTACTTC. Translated, it gives CASSSAETQYF. The whole variable domain, filled in from reference TRBV7-2 and TRBJ2-5, reads GAGVSQSPSNKVTEKGKDVELRCDPISGHTALYWYRQSLGQGLEFLIYFQGNSAPDKSGLPSDRFSAERTGGSVSTLTIQRTQQEDSAVYLCASSSAETQYFGPGTRLLVL.

The chain has TRBV6-1 and TRBJ2-7; 7 bases agree with TRBD1. The germline gives CDR1 MNHNS, CDR2 SASEGT. Trimming at V came to 4 bases and at J to 11 bases, leaving 8 bases not matched to a gene. The CDR3 covers 12 residues. The CDR3 region has the DNA TGTGCCAGCAGTGCTTCGACAGGGAATGAGTACTTC. Encoded protein: CASSASTGNEYF.

The rearrangement uses TRBV10-3 and TRBJ1-4; D unclear. The germline gives CDR1 ENHRY, CDR2 SYGVKD. The CDR3 has 15 amino acids. Trimming left V 0 bases short and J 8 bases short, with 13 bases between. In nucleotides, the CDR3 is TGTGCCATCAGTGAGTCACGGACGAGAGAAGAAAAACTGTTTTTT. Translated: CAISESRTREEKLFF.

The chain's CDR3 is CASSSQGALGYEQYF. The DNA of the CDR3 is TGTGCCAGCAGCTCCCAGGGGGCGCTTGGGTACGAGCAGTACTTC. The chain links TRBV5-4 to TRBJ2-7; 8 positions agree with TRBD1. The V and J ends lost 3 bases and 4 bases, in that order; junction bases with no gene match: 9. CDR1 is SGHNT, CDR2 YYREEE, per germline (reference sequence). This CDR3 region has 15 residues.

The V and J genes are TRBV7-2 and TRBJ1-5; D unresolved. The CDR3 runs to 14 residues. Trimming took 2 bases from V and 2 from J, leaving 7 bases between them. Per germline, CDR1 SGHTA and CDR2 FQGNSA. The CDR3 nucleotides are TGTGCCAGCAGCTTAAGTGGGGGCAATCAGCCCCAGCATTTT. It translates to CASSLSGGNQPQHF.

This clone has more than one count but fewer than ten. This chain uses TRBV7-9 with TRBJ1-2; maybe TRBD1 (6 bases). V was trimmed by 1 base and J by 8 bases, leaving 14 bases between them. Germline CDR1 SEHNR, CDR2 FQNEAQ (reference sequence). This CDR3 comprises 14 residues. The CDR3 loop is CASSLEPGAGGYTF. CDR3 in DNA: TGTGCCAGCAGCTTAGAACCGGGGGCGGGCGGCTACACCTTC.